This T cell receptor (beta chain) was documented in a study of T cells after yellow fever vaccination. Study-wide points: Although most clonotypes did not, a small share appeared in both CD4 and CD8 compartments.

This clonotype has only a few counts. Its target is not known. TCRdb reprocessed the 5' RACE reads with MiXCR, giving one entry per CDR3 protein. The data contain 300,000 to 400,000 distinct CDR3 sequences, approximately 5.7% of them singletons. This sample comprised PBMCs, obtained 5 days after the yellow fever booster vaccination. The TCR comes from a young man who received the YFV17D yellow fever vaccine.

The CDR3 DNA sequence: TGCAGCGGCGGGAACCCCAGGTTGAATGAGCAGTTCTTC. Protein product: CSGGNPRLNEQFF. The gene calls are TRBV29-1 and TRBJ2-1; tentative D call: TRBD2 (6 bases). This CDR3 spans 13 amino acids. Germline loops: CDR1 SQVTM, CDR2 ANQGSEA. Trimming removed 7 bases at V and 7 bases at J, with 17 bases between.